This entry lists 4 T cell receptor beta chains sequenced from one sample in a study of blood T cell repertoires in COVID-19. Produced via immunoSEQ multiplex PCR; TCRdb's table is partial and in-frame only. The sample has about 180,000 clones, about 88% seen once. Sequenced: peripheral blood. These receptors were collected from a woman in her 30s with active or convalescent COVID-19.

The chain has TRBV15 and TRBJ1-2; a weak D match, TRBD1 (6 bases). Germline loops: CDR1 LNHNV, CDR2 YYDKDF (reference sequence). Trimming pared 6 bases from V and 4 bases from J, leaving 18 bases between. CDR3 length equals 15 residues. As DNA, the CDR3 is TGTGCCACCAGAAACCCTTCAACAGGGTTCTATGGCTACACCTTC. The encoded protein is CATRNPSTGFYGYTF.

This clone was found once. V is TRBV9 and J is TRBJ1-1; no reliable D call. In germline, CDR1 is SGDLS, CDR2 YYNGEE. V was cut by 0 bases and J by 4 bases, with 10 bases left in between. The CDR3 extends over 14 amino acids. The CDR3 reads CASSVGSLSTEAFF. CDR3 nucleotide sequence: TGTGCCAGCAGCGTAGGAAGCCTCTCCACTGAAGCTTTCTTT.

V gene TRBV30 combines with J gene TRBJ2-7, with D perhaps TRBD1 (5 bases). Germline V lookup: CDR1 GTSNPN, CDR2 SVGIG (reference sequence). Trimming pared 3 bases from V and 0 bases from J, leaving 15 bases between. The CDR3 totals 15 residues. CDR3 loop: CAWRAFTGSSYEQYF. CDR3 DNA: TGTGCCTGGAGGGCTTTCACAGGTTCCTCCTACGAGCAGTACTTC.

This rearrangement joins TRBV7-9 to TRBJ1-1, with 9 bases that match TRBD1. Per the germline V gene, CDR1 is SEHNR and CDR2 is FQNEAQ (reference sequence). CDR3 length: 12 residues. After removal of 11 bases from V and 10 bases from J, the junction contained 11 bases not matched to a gene. In DNA, the CDR3 is TGTGCCTCCCGAGACAGGGGGAGGAGAGCTTTCTTT. This gives the protein CASRDRGRRAFF.